The T cell receptor (beta chain) described here comes from a study of OX40 agonist ivuxolimab in advanced cancers. As for the study in general: The study gave patients intravenous ivuxolimab at 0.01 to 10 mg/kg every 2 weeks. Partial responses were achieved by three patients: one hepatocellular carcinoma, two cutaneous melanoma.

CDR3 length equals 16 residues. CDR1 SEHNR and CDR2 FQNEAQ come from the germline V gene (reference sequence). Deletions cut 8 bases from V and 4 bases from J, with 20 bases between. Blood sampling was done at baseline, cycle 4 day 1, and cycle 7 day 1. Study-wide points: With doses of 0.1-3.0 mg/kg, partial responders showed among the lowest clonal expansion.

Comment on this clone: Its target is unknown.

The table came from immunoSEQ multiplex PCR; TCRdb's copy has only in-frame clones and leaves some out. There are fewer than 20,000 clones in the sample; 79% occur only once, and more than 25% lies in the top ten. Sequencing used CD4+ or CD8+ T cells sorted from blood, obtained in a trial of the OX40 agonist ivuxolimab. The chain employs TRBV7-9 and TRBJ2-2; tentatively, D is TRBD1 or TRBD2 (6 bases each). This TCR was recovered from an adult with an advanced solid tumor such as melanoma, head and neck, liver or kidney cancer. The CDR3: CASWPETGAPTGELFF. In nucleotides, the CDR3 is TGTGCCAGCTGGCCAGAAACGGGGGCGCCCACCGGGGAGCTGTTTTTT.